Many counts were recorded for the clone carrying this TCR beta chain. The target antigen is unknown. Germline CDR1 reads SQVTM; CDR2 reads ANQGSEA. Between the trimmed V and J ends, which lost 5 bases and 7 bases, there was a span of 15 bases. The length of the CDR3 is 12 residues. The library came from three nested PCR rounds adapted from ARM-PCR protocols. MiXCR, applied by TCRdb to the multiplex PCR reads, yields one record per CDR3 protein. This table has 90,000 or so distinct CDR3 sequences, about 61% appearing once. This sample is part of a study of tumor and adjacent non-tumor tissue in lung cancer. Broader study findings: Tumor tissue had significantly higher TCR diversity than normal lung.

No cell sorting was done before RNA was extracted from the tissue. The sequencing input was lung tumor tissue. The TCR was taken from a man between 65 and 79 years old with non-small cell lung cancer. The chain combines TRBV29-1 with TRBJ2-7; D is possibly TRBD2 (6 bases). As DNA, the CDR3 is TGCAGCGTTAGTCCAGGGACTCGAGAGCAGTACTTC. Residues: CSVSPGTREQYF.